What follows are 14 T cell receptor beta chains derived from one specimen sequenced in a study of T-cell memory formation after mild COVID-19. TCRdb re-derived calls from the 5' RACE reads in MiXCR, one entry per CDR3 protein. The table lists about 290,000 distinct CDR3 sequences, less than 20% of them singletons. Sequencing input: PBMCs or a T cell subset sorted from them (not recorded which). These receptors all stem from a man aged 18 to 29 who had mild COVID-19 (a few samples of this study predate the infection). Cell type and time point are not known.

CDR3 bases: TGTGCCATCAGTGGAGGCGGCGTACGAGCCAAAAACATTCAGTACTTC. Its translation: CAISGGGVRAKNIQYF. V and J are TRBV10-3 and TRBJ2-4; D is unresolved. The CDR3 extends over 16 amino acids. The germline V gene has CDR1 ENHRY and CDR2 SYGVKD. The V gene lost 4 bases and the J gene lost 0 bases, with 13 bases spanning the gap.

This clonotype occurred a few times. The chain combines TRBV7-2 with TRBJ1-4, with a weak D call TRBD1 (5 bases). The CDR3 loop spans 13 amino acids. Trimming removed 4 bases from V and 8 bases from J, with 11 bases in between. CDR1 SGHTA and CDR2 FQGNSA come from the germline V gene. CDR3 bases: TGTGCCAGCAGCTCCCAGGGAGGGGAAAAACTGTTTTTT. It is translated as CASSSQGGEKLFF.

The table lists this clonotype with a few counts. CDR3 region: CASGLGGRAFF. In DNA, the CDR3 is TGTGCCAGCGGCCTGGGAGGTCGGGCTTTCTTT. The V call is TRBV6-5, the J call TRBJ1-1; no reliable D call. V was shortened by 8 bases and J by 11 bases, with 15 bases between the two germline ends. CDR1 MNHEY and CDR2 SVGAGI come from the germline V gene. The CDR3 totals 11 residues.

This clonotype was observed many times. The genes are TRBV5-1 and TRBJ2-3; TRBD1 is a possible D gene (6 bases). This CDR3 contains 14 residues. V lost 3 bases, J lost 2 bases, and 10 bases lay in between. The germline V gene has CDR1 SGHRS and CDR2 YFSETQ. The CDR3: CASSSQGYTDTQYF. The DNA for the CDR3 is TGCGCCAGCAGCTCACAGGGCTACACAGATACGCAGTATTTT.

The chain combines TRBV5-1 with TRBJ1-2; maybe TRBD1 (6 bases). The length of the CDR3 is 14 residues. Trimming left V 2 bases short and J 3 bases short, with 11 bases between. Looked up from germline, CDR1 is SGHRS and CDR2 is YFSETQ. The CDR3 spells CASSLQGSHYGYTF. DNA of the CDR3: TGCGCCAGCAGCTTACAGGGAAGTCACTATGGCTACACCTTC.

The genes are TRBV6-5 and TRBJ2-2; 10 bases agree with TRBD2. Per the germline V gene, CDR1 is MNHEY and CDR2 is SVGAGI. The CDR3 extends over 17 amino acids. V gave up 4 bases and J gave up 7 bases; unmatched junction bases: 12. The CDR3 reads CASSSLQLAGGLGELFF. CDR3 nucleotides: TGTGCCAGCAGTTCCCTTCAATTAGCGGGGGGCCTCGGGGAGCTGTTTTTT.

The chain is built from TRBV6-5 and TRBJ1-1; possible D gene TRBD1, 5 bases. From germline, CDR1 is MNHEY and CDR2 SVGAGI. V was clipped by 2 bases and J by 5 bases, with 12 bases between them. The CDR3 is made up of 14 amino acids. The CDR3 sequence is CASSYQGGWTEAFF. In DNA form, the CDR3 reads TGTGCCAGCAGTTACCAGGGTGGGTGGACTGAAGCTTTCTTT.

This chain connects TRBV28 to TRBJ2-4; D may be TRBD1 (6 bases). V was shortened by 4 bases and J by 8 bases, with 12 bases between the two germline ends. Germline assignment: CDR1 MDHEN and CDR2 SYDVKM. This CDR3 contains 13 residues. CDR3 nucleotides: TGTGCCAGCAGTTCTACAGGGAATGACATTCAGTACTTC. It translates to CASSSTGNDIQYF. Looking up the rest from reference TRBV28 and TRBJ2-4 gives the full variable domain: DVKVTQSSRYLVKRTGEKVFLECVQDMDHENMFWYRQDPGLGLRLIYFSYDVKMKEKGDIPEGYSVSREKKERFSLILESASTNQTSMYLCASSSTGNDIQYFGAGTRLSVL.

This clonotype was seen a few times. The rearrangement joins TRBV7-2 to TRBJ1-2; D not certain. The CDR3 is 16 amino acids. V lost 0 bases, J lost 0 bases, and 11 bases lay in between. CDR1 SGHTA and CDR2 FQGNSA come from the germline V gene. The CDR3 here is CASSLAGYDTNYGYTF. The CDR3, as DNA: TGTGCCAGCAGCTTAGCGGGCTACGACACTAACTATGGCTACACCTTC.

Only a few counts were recorded for this clonotype. The V call is TRBV2, the J call TRBJ1-1; tentatively, D is TRBD1 (6 bases). Trimming removed 0 bases at V and 7 bases at J, with 12 bases between. Germline CDR1 SNHLY, CDR2 FYNNEI. The CDR3 extends over 14 amino acids. CDR3 in DNA: TGTGCCAGCAGTGAAGCCCTGGGGGGCCTTGAAGCTTTCTTT. Amino acids: CASSEALGGLEAFF. Drawing the rest from reference TRBV2 and TRBJ1-1, the complete variable domain is EPEVTQTPSHQVTQMGQEVILRCVPISNHLYFYWYRQILGQKVEFLVSFYNNEISEKSEIFDDQFSVERPDGSNFTLKIRSTKLEDSAMYFCASSEALGGLEAFFGQGTRLTVV.

This clonotype came up a few times. The chain links TRBV7-6 to TRBJ1-2; TRBD1 matches 9 bases. The CDR3 sequence is 15 residues long. J was trimmed by 7 bases and V by 4 bases; bases with no gene match: 10. Looked up from germline, CDR1 is SGHVS and CDR2 is FNYEAQ. The chain's CDR3 is CASSSPGQGSGGYTF. The CDR3, as DNA: TGTGCCAGCAGCTCACCGGGACAGGGTTCCGGTGGCTACACCTTC.

This clonotype was seen a few times. An end of the junction does not agree with germline; a read error may underlie this. V is TRBV30 and J is TRBJ1-3; TRBD1 might be the D (5 bases). Germline CDR1 is GTSNPN and CDR2 is SVGIG (reference sequence). The CDR3 sequence is 13 residues long. Here the CDR3 reads CAWRGPLQGQGDF. The CDR3 region has the DNA TGTGCCTGGAGGGGCCCCCTTCAGGGCCAGGGCGATTTT.

The genes are TRBV19 and TRBJ1-5; unclear D gene. Germline values: CDR1 LNHDA, CDR2 SQIVND (reference sequence). The CDR3 runs 14 residues. Trimming shortened V by 3 bases and J by 1 base, and 7 bases separated the two germline ends. This CDR3 is CASSIQGSNQPQHF. The CDR3 coding sequence is TGTGCCAGTAGTATCCAAGGGAGCAATCAGCCCCAGCATTTT.

V and J are TRBV5-4 and TRBJ2-5; D not certain. Looked up from germline, CDR1 is SGHNT and CDR2 is YYREEE (reference sequence). The germline V and J ends were trimmed by 4 bases and 4 bases, with 8 bases remaining between them. There are 12 residues in the CDR3. This CDR3 reads CASSIEGETQYF. Here the CDR3 DNA reads TGTGCCAGCAGCATCGAAGGAGAGACCCAGTACTTC.